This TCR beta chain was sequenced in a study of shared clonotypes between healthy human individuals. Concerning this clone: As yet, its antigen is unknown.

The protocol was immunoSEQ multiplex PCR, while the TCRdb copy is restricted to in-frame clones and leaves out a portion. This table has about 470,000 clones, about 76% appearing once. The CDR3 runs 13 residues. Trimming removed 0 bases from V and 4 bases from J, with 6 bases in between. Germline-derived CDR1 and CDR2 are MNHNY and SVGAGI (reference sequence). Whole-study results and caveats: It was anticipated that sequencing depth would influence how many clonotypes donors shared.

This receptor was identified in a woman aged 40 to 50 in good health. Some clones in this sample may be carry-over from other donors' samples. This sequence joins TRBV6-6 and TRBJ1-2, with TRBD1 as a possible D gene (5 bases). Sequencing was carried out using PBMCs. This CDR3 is CASSYSRGYGYTF. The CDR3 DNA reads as TGTGCCAGCAGTTACTCGAGGGGCTATGGCTACACCTTC.